The following is a TCR beta chain sequence with its context. Its target is unknown. V lost 4 bases to trimming and J lost 2 bases; unmatched junction nucleotides: 6. The CDR3 has 15 amino acids. CDR1 and CDR2 (germline): LNHDA, SQIVND (reference sequence). These data belong to a study of T cell repertoires in ileal Crohn's disease. About the research overall: At surgery, under 40% of patients smoked, with median disease duration about 7.9 years.

TCRdb's copy holds only in-frame clones and misses some; the assay was immunoSEQ multiplex PCR. Here the sample spans over 25,000 clones, over 75% being singletons. Whole-study results and caveats: Every patient over 26.8% clonality showed endoscopic recurrence. High-frequency clones were more common in sorted CD8 than CD4 cells.

The sequenced sample consisted of ileal tissue. The clonotype originates from an adult with Crohn's disease. The genes are TRBV19 and TRBJ1-2; 8 positions match TRBD1. The CDR3: CASSRQGASNYGYTF. CDR3 bases: TGTGCCAGTAGTAGGCAGGGGGCGAGCAACTATGGCTACACCTTC.